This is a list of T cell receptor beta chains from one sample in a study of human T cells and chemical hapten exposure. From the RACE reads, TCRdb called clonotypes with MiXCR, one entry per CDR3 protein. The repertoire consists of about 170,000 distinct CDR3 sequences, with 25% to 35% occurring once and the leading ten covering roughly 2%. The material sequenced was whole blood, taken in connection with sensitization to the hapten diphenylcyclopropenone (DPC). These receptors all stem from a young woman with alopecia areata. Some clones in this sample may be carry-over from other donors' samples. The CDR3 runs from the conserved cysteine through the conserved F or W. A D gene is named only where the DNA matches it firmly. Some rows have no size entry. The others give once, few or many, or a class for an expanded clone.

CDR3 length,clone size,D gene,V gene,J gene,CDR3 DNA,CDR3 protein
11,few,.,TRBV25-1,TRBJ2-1,TGTGCCAGCAGTCATAATCAAGAGCAGTTCTTC,CASSHNQEQFF
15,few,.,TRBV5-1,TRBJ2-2,TGCGCCAGCAGCCCGACAGAAATCAACACCGGGGAGCTGTTTTTT,CASSPTEINTGELFF
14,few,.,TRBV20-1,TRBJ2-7,TGCAGTGCTAGAGATTTAGACACAGGTTACGAGCAGTACTTC,CSARDLDTGYEQYF
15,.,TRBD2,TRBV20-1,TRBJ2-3,TGCAGTGCTGATAGACTAGCGGGGAACACAGATACGCAGTATTTT,CSADRLAGNTDTQYF
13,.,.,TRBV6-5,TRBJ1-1,TGTGTCAGCAGTTACGGCACAGGCGCTGAAGCTTTCTTT,CVSSYGTGAEAFF
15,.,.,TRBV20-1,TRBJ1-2,TGCAGTGCTAGATACCCGAGGGGAGCTAACTATGGCTACGCCTTC,CSARYPRGANYGYAF
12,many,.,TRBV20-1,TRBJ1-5,TGCAGTGCTAGAGGAAGGGATCAGCCCCAGCATTTT,CSARGRDQPQHF
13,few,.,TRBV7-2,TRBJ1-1,TGTGCCAGCAGCCCCCAGTCATCCACCGGGGCTTTCTTT,CASSPQSSTGAFF
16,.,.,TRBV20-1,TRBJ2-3,TGCAGTGCTAGGTACTTGCTCCGCCCTAGCACAGATACGCAGTATTTT,CSARYLLRPSTDTQYF
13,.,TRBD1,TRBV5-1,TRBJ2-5,TGCGCCAGCAGTACAGGGGGCCCAGAGACCCAGTACTTC,CASSTGGPETQYF
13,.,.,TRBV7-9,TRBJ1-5,TGTGCCAGCAGCTTAGAGGGCTGGCAGCCCCAGCATTTT,CASSLEGWQPQHF
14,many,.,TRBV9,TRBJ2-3,TGTGCCAGCAGCGTGGGCGGGTCCACAGATACGCAGTATTTT,CASSVGGSTDTQYF
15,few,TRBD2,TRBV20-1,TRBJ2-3,TGCAGTGCGATACCCGAGCGGGGGTTCACAGATACGCAGTATTTT,CSAIPERGFTDTQYF
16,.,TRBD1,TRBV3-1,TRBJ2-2,TGTGCCAGCAGCCATTTGGACAGGGGGAGAACCGGGGAGCTGTTTTTT,CASSHLDRGRTGELFF
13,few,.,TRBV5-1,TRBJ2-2,TGCGCCAGCAGCTGGCTCAGGGGTGGGGAGCTGTTTTTT,CASSWLRGGELFF
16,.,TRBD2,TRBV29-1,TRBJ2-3,TGCAGCGTCGCCAAAGGGACTAGCGGGGGGACAGATACGCAGTATTTT,CSVAKGTSGGTDTQYF
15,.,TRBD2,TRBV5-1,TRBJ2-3,TGCGCCAGCAGCGGAAGGACTAGCGGGACTGATACGCAGTATTTT,CASSGRTSGTDTQYF
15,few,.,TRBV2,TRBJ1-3,TGTGCCAGCAGTGACGGAGGAGTTGGATTAGACACCATATATTTT,CASSDGGVGLDTIYF
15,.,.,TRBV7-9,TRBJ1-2,TGTGCCAGCAGCTTGGGTACAGGAGTAAACTATGGCTACACCTTC,CASSLGTGVNYGYTF
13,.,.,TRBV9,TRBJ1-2,TGTGCCAGCAGCGTAGCCAGGAACTATGGCTACACCTTC,CASSVARNYGYTF
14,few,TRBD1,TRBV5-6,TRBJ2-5,TGTGCCAGCAGCTTTGGACAGGGACAAGAGACCCAGTACTTC,CASSFGQGQETQYF
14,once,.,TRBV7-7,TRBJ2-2,TGTGCTAGCAGTGCACTTGCTAACACCGGGGAGCTGTTTTTT,CASSALANTGELFF
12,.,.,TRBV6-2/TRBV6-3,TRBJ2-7,TGTGCCAGCAGATTGACCTGGAACGAGCAGTACTTC,CASRLTWNEQYF
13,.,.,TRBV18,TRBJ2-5,TGTGCCAGCTCAGGTGGGATCAGCGAGACCCAGTACTTC,CASSGGISETQYF
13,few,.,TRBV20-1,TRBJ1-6,TGCAGTGCTAGAGAGGACCGGTTTTCACCCCTCCACTTT,CSAREDRFSPLHF
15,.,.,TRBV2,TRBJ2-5,TGTGCCAGCAGTCCAAGCAAGCCGGTTGGGGAGACCCAGTACTTC,CASSPSKPVGETQYF
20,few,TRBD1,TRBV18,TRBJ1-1,TGTGCCAGCTCACCACTGGGTCCCGGGACAGGGGGCGCGAGGGACACTGAAGCTTTCTTT,CASSPLGPGTGGARDTEAFF
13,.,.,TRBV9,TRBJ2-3,TGTGCCAGCAGCCAGTATTTAAGGGATACGCAGTATTTT,CASSQYLRDTQYF
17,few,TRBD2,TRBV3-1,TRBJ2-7,TGTGCCAGCAGCCACGTGGTGGGGACTAGAATTCGCTACGAGCAGTACTTC,CASSHVVGTRIRYEQYF
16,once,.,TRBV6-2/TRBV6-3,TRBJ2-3,TGTGCCAGCAGTAAGAGACAGCCAAACCGCACAGATACGCAGTATTTT,CASSKRQPNRTDTQYF
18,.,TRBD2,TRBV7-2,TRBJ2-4,TGTGCCAGCAGCACACTAGCGGGGCGTCTACTAGCCAAAAACATTCAGTACTTC,CASSTLAGRLLAKNIQYF
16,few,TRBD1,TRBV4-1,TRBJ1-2,TGCGCCAGCAGCCAGGCCCAGACAGGGGCCAACTATGGCTACACCTTC,CASSQAQTGANYGYTF
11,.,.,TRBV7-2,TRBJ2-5,TGTGCCAGCAGCCGAAAACAGACCCAGTACTTC,CASSRKQTQYF
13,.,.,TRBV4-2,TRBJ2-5,TGTGCCAGCAGTCGGGACTTAGGAGAGACCCAGTACTTC,CASSRDLGETQYF
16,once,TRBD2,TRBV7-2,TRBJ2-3,TGTGCCAGCAGCTTAGGATTGCTAGCGGGACCAGATACGCAGTATTTT,CASSLGLLAGPDTQYF
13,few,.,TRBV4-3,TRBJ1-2,TGCGCCAGCAGCCAAGCTTCAGGTTATGGCTACACCTTC,CASSQASGYGYTF